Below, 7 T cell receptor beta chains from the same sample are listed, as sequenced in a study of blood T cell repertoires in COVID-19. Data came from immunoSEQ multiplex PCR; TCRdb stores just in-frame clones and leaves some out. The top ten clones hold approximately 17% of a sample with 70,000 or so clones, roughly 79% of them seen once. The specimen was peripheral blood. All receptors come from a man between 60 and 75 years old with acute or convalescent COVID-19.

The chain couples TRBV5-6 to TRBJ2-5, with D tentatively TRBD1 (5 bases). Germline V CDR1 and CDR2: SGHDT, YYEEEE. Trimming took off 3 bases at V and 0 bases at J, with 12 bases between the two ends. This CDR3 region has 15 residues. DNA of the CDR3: TGTGCCAGCAGCTCCTTCCAGGACAACCAAGAGACCCAGTACTTC. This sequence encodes CASSSFQDNQETQYF.

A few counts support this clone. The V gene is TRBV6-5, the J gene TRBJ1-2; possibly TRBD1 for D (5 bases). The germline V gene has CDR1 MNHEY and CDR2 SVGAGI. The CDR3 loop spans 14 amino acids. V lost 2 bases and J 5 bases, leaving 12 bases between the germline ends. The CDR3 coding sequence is TGTGCCAGCAGTTACGGGGCAGGAAAGTATGGCTACACCTTC. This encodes CASSYGAGKYGYTF.

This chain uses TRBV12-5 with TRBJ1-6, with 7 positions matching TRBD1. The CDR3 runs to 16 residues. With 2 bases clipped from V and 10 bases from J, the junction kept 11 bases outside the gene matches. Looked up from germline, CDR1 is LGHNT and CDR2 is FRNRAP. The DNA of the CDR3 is TGTGCTAGTGGTTTGCCGACTTCGACACAGGGGTCACCCCTCCACTTT. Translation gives CASGLPTSTQGSPLHF. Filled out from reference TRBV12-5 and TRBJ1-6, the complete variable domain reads DARVTQTPRHKVTEMGQEVTMRCQPILGHNTVFWYRQTMMQGLELLAYFRNRAPLDDSGMPKDRFSAEMPDATLATLKIQPSEPRDSAVYFCASGLPTSTQGSPLHFGNGTRLTVT.

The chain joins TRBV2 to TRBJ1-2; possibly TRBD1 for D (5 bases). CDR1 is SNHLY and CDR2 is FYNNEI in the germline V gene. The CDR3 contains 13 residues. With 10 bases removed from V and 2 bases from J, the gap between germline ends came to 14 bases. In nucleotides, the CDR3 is TGTGCCACTGCAGGGTTGCGAAACTATGGCTACACCTTC. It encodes CATAGLRNYGYTF. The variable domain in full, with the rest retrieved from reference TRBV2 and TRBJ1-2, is EPEVTQTPSHQVTQMGQEVILRCVPISNHLYFYWYRQILGQKVEFLVSFYNNEISEKSEIFDDQFSVERPDGSNFTLKIRSTKLEDSAMYFCATAGLRNYGYTFGSGTRLTVV.

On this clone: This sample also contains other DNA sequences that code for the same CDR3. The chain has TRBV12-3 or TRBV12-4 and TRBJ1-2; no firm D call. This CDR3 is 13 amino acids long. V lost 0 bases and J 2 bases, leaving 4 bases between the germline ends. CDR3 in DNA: TGTGCCAGCAGTTTAGCCGGGAACTATGGCTACACCTTC. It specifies CASSLAGNYGYTF.

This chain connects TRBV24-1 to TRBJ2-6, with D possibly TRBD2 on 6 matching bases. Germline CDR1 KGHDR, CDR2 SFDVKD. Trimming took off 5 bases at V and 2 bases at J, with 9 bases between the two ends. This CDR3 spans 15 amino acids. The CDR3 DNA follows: TGTGCCACCAGTGCGGGGGATACTGGGGCCAACGTCCTGACTTTC. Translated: CATSAGDTGANVLTF.

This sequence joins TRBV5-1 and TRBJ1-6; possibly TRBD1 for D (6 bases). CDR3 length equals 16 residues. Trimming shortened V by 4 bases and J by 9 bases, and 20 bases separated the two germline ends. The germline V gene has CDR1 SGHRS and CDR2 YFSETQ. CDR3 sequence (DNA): TGCGCCAGCAGCCCGAGGGGGGGCGATTTCGGTTCACCCCTCCACTTT. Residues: CASSPRGGDFGSPLHF. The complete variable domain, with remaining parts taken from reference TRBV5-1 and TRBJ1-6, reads KAGVTQTPRYLIKTRGQQVTLSCSPISGHRSVSWYQQTPGQGLQFLFEYFSETQRNKGNFPGRFSGRQFSNSRSEMNVSTLELGDSALYLCASSPRGGDFGSPLHFGNGTRLTVT.